Below are 3 T cell receptor beta chains sequenced from a single sample in a study of early T cells in non-severe SARS-CoV-2 infection. TCRdb analysed the 5' RACE reads with MiXCR anew, one entry per CDR3 protein. The sample lists about 19,000 distinct CDR3 sequences, about 4% seen once, with 7% to 8.5% in the top ten. What was sequenced was whole blood. Receptor source: an adult who was a healthcare worker with PCR-confirmed SARS-CoV-2 infection or an uninfected control (not recorded which).

This clonotype was counted ten times or more. The chain couples TRBV6-2 or TRBV6-3 to TRBJ2-2, with D perhaps matching TRBD2 (5 bases). Trimming stripped 5 bases from V and 6 bases from J, with 10 bases between. This CDR3 has 13 amino acids. CDR1 is MNHEY, CDR2 SVGEGT, per germline. For the CDR3, the DNA is TGTGCCAGCAGTGCACTAGAGGCCGGGGAGCTGTTTTTT. Amino acid sequence: CASSALEAGELFF.

By share, this clonotype ranks as medium-sized. The chain is built from TRBV7-9 and TRBJ2-5; possible D gene TRBD1, 5 bases. The V end was cut by 5 bases, the J end by 1 base, with 14 bases between. The CDR3 totals 15 residues. Germline CDR1 and CDR2: SEHNR and FQNEAQ (reference sequence). The CDR3 sequence is CASSLIRVVQETQYF. DNA of the CDR3: TGTGCCAGCAGCCTGATCAGGGTTGTCCAAGAGACCCAGTACTTC.

The chain is built from TRBV6-2 or TRBV6-3 and TRBJ1-2, with 7 bases lining up with TRBD1. Losses at the gene ends were 6 bases for V and 3 bases for J; bases not matched to a gene: 10. Germline V gives CDR1 MNHEY, CDR2 SVGEGT. CDR3 length: 15 amino acids. The CDR3 sequence: CASSPRTGNYYGYTF. Written as DNA, the CDR3 is TGTGCCAGCAGCCCACGGACAGGAAACTACTATGGCTACACCTTC.